This T cell receptor beta chain is drawn from a study of shared clonotypes between healthy human individuals. Trimming took 7 bases from V and 3 from J, leaving 12 bases between them. From germline, CDR1 is WNHNN and CDR2 SYGVQD (reference sequence). The CDR3 loop spans 13 amino acids. Sorted-subset replicate PCRs used around 0.2 ug DNA, approximately 33,000 T cell genomes. The data were produced by immunoSEQ multiplex PCR, yet TCRdb's version contains in-frame clones alone and is incomplete. Altogether millions of clones are present, 90% to 95% being singletons, with the ten largest covering over 0.12%. On this clone: Its antigen remains unknown.

Study observations and caveats: Sorted-subset sequencing, rarefaction showed, was incomplete despite large depth.

The J gene is TRBJ2-5, the V gene TRBV10-1; D possibly uses TRBD1 or TRBD2 (5 bases each). Sequencing was carried out using naive CD4+ T cells sorted from blood. The subset: CD45RA+ positively selected. This sequence was found in a man aged 18 to 30 in good health. CDR3 region: CASNPSREETQYF. CDR3 bases: TGCGCCAGCAACCCTAGCAGGGAAGAGACCCAGTACTTC.